This passage covers 5 T cell receptor beta chains from one sample sequenced in a study of T cell responses to AZD1222 COVID-19 vaccine. Measured with immunoSEQ multiplex PCR; TCRdb has only the in-frame clones, and not every one. The sample shows 120,000 or so clones, approximately 88% of them seen only once. Sequenced material: peripheral blood, taken on day 0 of AZD1222 vaccination. These receptors were collected from an adult in good health.

The rearrangement links TRBV10-2 to TRBJ2-5; 11 bases are shared with TRBD2. CDR3 length: 13 amino acids. Germline values: CDR1 WSHSY, CDR2 SAAADI. The ends lost 6 bases at V and 4 bases at J; junction bases unmatched: 1. CDR3 sequence: CASRLAGGETQYF. CDR3 in DNA: TGCGCCAGCAGGCTAGCGGGGGGAGAGACCCAGTACTTC.

Only one count was recorded for this clone. The chain is built from TRBV7-9 and TRBJ1-4; D gene unclear. CDR1 SEHNR and CDR2 FQNEAQ come from the germline V gene (reference sequence). The CDR3 consists of 13 residues. V was trimmed by 3 bases and J by 5 bases, leaving 7 bases between them. The CDR3 DNA reads TGTGCCAGCAGCTTCGATGAAAATGAAAAACTGTTTTTT. Its protein is CASSFDENEKLFF.

V gene TRBV9 combines with J gene TRBJ1-1, with 8 bases lining up with TRBD1. The CDR3 is 15 residues long. V lost 5 bases and J lost 3; bases outside the gene matches: 9. The germline V gene encodes CDR1 SGDLS and CDR2 YYNGEE. The CDR3, as DNA: TGTGCCAGCAGTCGCCGGGACAGGTTAGACACTGAAGCTTTCTTT. Translated: CASSRRDRLDTEAFF.

V usage is TRBV11-2 and J usage is TRBJ1-1; no clear D gene. CDR1 and CDR2 (germline): SGHAT, FQNNGV. V dropped 5 bases and J dropped 5 bases, with 12 bases sitting between them. The CDR3 consists of 13 residues. CDR3: CASSPSPSTEAFF. The CDR3 DNA is TGTGCCAGCAGCCCGTCCCCAAGTACTGAAGCTTTCTTT.

This rearrangement joins TRBV6-6 to TRBJ1-1; 9 positions agree with TRBD1. V was pared by 4 bases and J by 5 bases, with 5 bases of the junction left unmatched. This CDR3 is 14 amino acids long. Germline-derived CDR1 and CDR2 are MNHNY and SVGAGI (reference sequence). The CDR3 reads CASSFRTGETEAFF. The CDR3 DNA follows: TGTGCCAGCAGTTTCAGGACAGGGGAAACTGAAGCTTTCTTT.